The clone carrying this T cell receptor beta chain was observed a handful of times. Its antigen is as yet unknown. Unique molecular identifiers were built into the TCR beta cDNA libraries. TCRdb recomputed calls from the PCR reads with MiXCR, one row per CDR3 protein. The sample includes about 540,000 distinct CDR3 sequences, 30% to 40% of them seen just once. This specimen belongs to a study of post-analysis software for immune sequencing data. For the study at large: Relapsing-remitting, secondary progressive and progressive-relapsing multiple sclerosis were all included among the disease courses. Study-wide results and limits: Controls' normalized Chao1 diversity significantly exceeded that of multiple sclerosis patients.

The source is a girl aged 2-17 years with multiple sclerosis. Input material: blood.

CDR3 DNA: TGCGCCAGCAGTGAGTTCGGGGGGCGCAAGGATGAGCAGTTCTTC. It specifies CASSEFGGRKDEQFF. V and J are TRBV10-1 and TRBJ2-1; possibly TRBD2 for D (7 bases). This CDR3 is 15 amino acids long. Per germline, CDR1 WNHNN and CDR2 SYGVQD (reference sequence). V lost 1 base to trimming and J lost 8 bases, with 15 bases between them.